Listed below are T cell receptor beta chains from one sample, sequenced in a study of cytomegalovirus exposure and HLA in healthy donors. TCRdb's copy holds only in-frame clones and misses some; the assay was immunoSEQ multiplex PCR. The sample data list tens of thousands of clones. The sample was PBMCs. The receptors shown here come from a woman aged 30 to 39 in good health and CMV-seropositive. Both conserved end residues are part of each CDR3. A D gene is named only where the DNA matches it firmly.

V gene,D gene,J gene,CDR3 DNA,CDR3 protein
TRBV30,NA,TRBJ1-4,TGTGCCTGGACCCCCGCCCCGGGACACGCTAATGAAAAACTGTTTTTT,CAWTPAPGHANEKLFF
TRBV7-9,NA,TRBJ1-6,TGTGCCAGCAGCCCGGACGCAGGACTCTTAAATTCACCCCTCCACTTT,CASSPDAGLLNSPLHF
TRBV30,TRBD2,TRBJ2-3,TGTGCCTGGAGTTCTAGCGGGGGCACAGATACGCAGTATTTT,CAWSSSGGTDTQYF
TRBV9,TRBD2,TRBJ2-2,TGTGCCAGCAGCGGGAGCGGGAGGGCTGCCGGGGAGCTGTTTTTT,CASSGSGRAAGELFF
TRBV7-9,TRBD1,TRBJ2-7,TGTGCCAGCAGCTCTCCCTACAGGGCAGGGGGCCACGAGCAGTACTTC,CASSSPYRAGGHEQYF
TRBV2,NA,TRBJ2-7,TGTGCCAGCAGTTTGACTTACGAGCAGTACTTC,CASSLTYEQYF
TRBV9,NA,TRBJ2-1,TGTGCCAGCACCGGCCAGGGGGGTGGTGAGCAGTTCTTC,CASTGQGGGEQFF
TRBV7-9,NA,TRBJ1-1,TGTGCCAGCGGGGGGGCTTATACTGAAGCTTTCTTT,CASGGAYTEAFF
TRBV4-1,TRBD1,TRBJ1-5,TGCGCCAGCAGCCAAGTGACAGGGAATCAGCCCCAGCATTTT,CASSQVTGNQPQHF
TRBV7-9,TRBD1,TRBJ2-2,TGTGCCAGCTCTTCACAAGGGACAGATTGGGCCGGGGAGCTGTTTTTT,CASSSQGTDWAGELFF
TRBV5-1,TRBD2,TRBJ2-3,TGCGCCAGCAGGTCCCGGGAGGGAACAGATACGCAGTATTTT,CASRSREGTDTQYF
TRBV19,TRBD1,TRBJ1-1,TGTGCCAGTAGTCCTAGGGACAGGGGGGATGAAGCTTTCTTT,CASSPRDRGDEAFF
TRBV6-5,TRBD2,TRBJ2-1,TGTGCCAGCCAGCGGGGGGGGTACAATGAGCAGTTCTTC,CASQRGGYNEQFF
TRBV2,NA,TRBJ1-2,TGTGCCAGCAGTGCGCGGGGTGAGGGCTACACCTTC,CASSARGEGYTF
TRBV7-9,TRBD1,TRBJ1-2,TGTGCCAGCAGCTTCTCGACAGGGGGGTTTGGCTACACCTTC,CASSFSTGGFGYTF
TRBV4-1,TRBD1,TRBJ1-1,TGCGCCAGCAGCCAAGGGGCGCAGGGGGCGTCTGTCGGCACTGAAGCTTTCTTT,CASSQGAQGASVGTEAFF
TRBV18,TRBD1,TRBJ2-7,TGTGCCAGCTCACCACGGACAGGGGGGAACTACGAGCAGTACTTC,CASSPRTGGNYEQYF
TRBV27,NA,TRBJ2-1,TGTGCCAGCAGTTTGACCCGGAGGGCGAATGAGCAGTTCTTC,CASSLTRRANEQFF
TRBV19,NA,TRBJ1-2,TGTGCCAGTAGTATTAACAGGAGATATGGCTACACCTTC,CASSINRRYGYTF
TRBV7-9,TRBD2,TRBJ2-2,TGTGCCAGCAGCTCCACTAGCGGGAGGAACACCGGGGAGCTGTTTTTT,CASSSTSGRNTGELFF
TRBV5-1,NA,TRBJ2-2,TGCGCCAGCAGCCCCCGGCTAGGTACGTCGAACACCGGGGAGCTGTTTTTT,CASSPRLGTSNTGELFF
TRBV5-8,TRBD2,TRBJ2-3,TGTGCCAGCAGCTTTTCTCGGACTAGCGGGAGCGTTCACACAGATACGCAGTATTTT,CASSFSRTSGSVHTDTQYF
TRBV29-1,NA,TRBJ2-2,TGCAGCGTTGATTCGACCGGGGAGCTGTTTTTT,CSVDSTGELFF